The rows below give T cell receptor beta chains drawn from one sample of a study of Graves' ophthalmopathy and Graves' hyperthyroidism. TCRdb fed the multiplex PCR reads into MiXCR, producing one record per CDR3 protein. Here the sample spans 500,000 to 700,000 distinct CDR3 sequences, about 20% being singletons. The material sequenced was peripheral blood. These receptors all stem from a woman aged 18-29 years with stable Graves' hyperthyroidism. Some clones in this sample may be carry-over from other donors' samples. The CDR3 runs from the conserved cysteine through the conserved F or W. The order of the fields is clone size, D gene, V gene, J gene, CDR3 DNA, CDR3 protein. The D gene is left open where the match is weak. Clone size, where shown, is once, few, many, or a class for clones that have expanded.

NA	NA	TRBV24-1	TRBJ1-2	TGTGCCACCAGTGATTCCGGGGGACCGGTCGGCTACACCTTC	CATSDSGGPVGYTF
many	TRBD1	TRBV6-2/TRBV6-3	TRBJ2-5	TGTGCCAGCAGTTACTCGCGGACAGGGAAAGAGACCCAGTACTTC	CASSYSRTGKETQYF
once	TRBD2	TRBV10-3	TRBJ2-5	TGTGCCATCAGTCAAAGCGGGAGTAGAGAGACCCAGTACTTC	CAISQSGSRETQYF
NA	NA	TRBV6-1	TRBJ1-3	TGTGCCAGCAGTCCAAGCTTGTCGGGAGGAAACACCATATATTTT	CASSPSLSGGNTIYF
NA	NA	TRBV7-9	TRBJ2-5	TGTGCCAGCAGGCTAGGGGAGACTGAGGCGGAGACCCAGTACTTC	CASRLGETEAETQYF
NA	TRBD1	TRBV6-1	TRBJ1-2	TGTGCCAGCTTTAGGGACAGGGCAGAAGGCTACACCTTC	CASFRDRAEGYTF
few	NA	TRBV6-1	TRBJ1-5	TGTGCCAGCAGTGAAGAGGGGGGACCACAGCCCCAGCATTTT	CASSEEGGPQPQHF
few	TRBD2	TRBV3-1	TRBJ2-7	TGTGCCAGCAGCCAAGTGGGTAGCGGGGTCTACGAGCAGTACTTC	CASSQVGSGVYEQYF
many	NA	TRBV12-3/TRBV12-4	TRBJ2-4	TGTGCCAGCAGCCCCTCTCGTAGGCTCAACATTCAGTACTTC	CASSPSRRLNIQYF
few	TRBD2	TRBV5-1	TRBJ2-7	TGCGCCAGCAGCTTGTCCCAGCGGGGGTACGAGCAGTACTTC	CASSLSQRGYEQYF
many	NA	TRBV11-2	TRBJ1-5	TGTGCCAGCAGCTTACTGGGACAAGGGGGAATCGGGCATCAGCCCCAGCATTTT	CASSLLGQGGIGHQPQHF
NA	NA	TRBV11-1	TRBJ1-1	TGTGCCAGCAGCTTAGGGTGGTGGACTGAAGCTTTCTTT	CASSLGWWTEAFF
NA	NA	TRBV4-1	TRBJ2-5	TGCGCCAGCAGCCGGCAGGGCAGCCTCAACCAAGAGACCCAGTACTTC	CASSRQGSLNQETQYF
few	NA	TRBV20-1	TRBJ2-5	TGCAGTGCTCTCGAGAAACGGGGGCGAGAGACCCAGTACTTC	CSALEKRGRETQYF
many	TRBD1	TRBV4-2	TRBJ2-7	TGTGCCAGCAGCCAATCACAGGGACAGACAGCCTACGAGCAGTACTTC	CASSQSQGQTAYEQYF